The rows below give T cell receptor beta chains drawn from one sample of a study of blood T cell repertoires in COVID-19. Generated by immunoSEQ multiplex PCR, the TCRdb table keeps only in-frame clones and is missing some. This sample has more than 250,000 clones, with about four fifths found just once. Sequenced sample: PBMCs or T cells enriched from blood (not recorded which). The receptors derive from a middle-aged man who had been exposed to COVID-19. Each CDR3 is given without its conserved first and last residue. The D gene is left open where the match is weak.

TRBV5-8,-,TRBJ2-1,ASSRQGRGYNEQF
TRBV5-8,TRBD1,TRBJ2-7,ASTPDRVLSYEQY
TRBV7-9,-,TRBJ1-4,ASSQLSQWEKLF
TRBV7-9,TRBD1,TRBJ1-6,ASSLGPTGGLNWSPLH
TRBV4-1,-,TRBJ2-7,ASSQGRGPLLDEQY
TRBV12-5,-,TRBJ2-3,ASGFNPAVYTDTQY
TRBV6-4,-,TRBJ2-1,ASSPMRGRVNEQF
TRBV25-1,TRBD2,TRBJ2-7,ASSESGGLYEQY
TRBV12-3/TRBV12-4,TRBD1,TRBJ1-1,ASSLVGDRGPF
TRBV7-6,-,TRBJ2-5,ASSVVYREVRETQY
TRBV28,-,TRBJ1-5,ASEGGNQPQH
TRBV7-8,TRBD1,TRBJ1-4,ASSLVSLTGVDEKLF
TRBV9,TRBD1,TRBJ1-2,ASSVAGGEPDGYT
TRBV10-1,TRBD1,TRBJ1-2,ASSDRGAGYT
TRBV30,TRBD1,TRBJ1-1,AYRQGAGDAF
TRBV7-9,-,TRBJ2-7,ASSTPALGGEQY
TRBV7-8,-,TRBJ2-2,ASSQTGNTGELF
TRBV5-1,TRBD1,TRBJ1-5,ASSLETGGGQPQH
TRBV18,-,TRBJ1-6,ASSGESDSPLH
TRBV11-3,TRBD1,TRBJ2-1,ASSPRDRDNEQF
TRBV5-5,-,TRBJ1-6,ASSARWEVSPLH
TRBV10-3,TRBD1,TRBJ1-2,AIKPDRAGYT
TRBV27,-,TRBJ2-2,ASSLSSAGELF
TRBV12-5,TRBD2,TRBJ2-7,ASEGLVAYEQY
TRBV5-6,TRBD1,TRBJ1-1,ASTTGASRGSEAF
TRBV11-1,-,TRBJ1-2,ASSLQGLHYGYT
TRBV4-1,TRBD1,TRBJ1-4,ASSQERQGPGSEKLF
TRBV27,-,TRBJ1-1,ASSLSAGGKDEAF
TRBV5-1,-,TRBJ2-1,ASSFPFTGDEQF
TRBV5-1,-,TRBJ1-6,ASSIDITGSNSPLH
TRBV30,-,TRBJ2-1,EASGTHNEQF
TRBV12-3/TRBV12-4,TRBD1,TRBJ1-2,ASSTGQLRT
TRBV7-6,TRBD2,TRBJ2-1,ASSSRGGGQSSYNEQF
TRBV6-5,TRBD2,TRBJ2-1,ASSYGLGLF
TRBV5-4,-,TRBJ2-3,AGGRGTDTQY
TRBV10-3,-,TRBJ2-7,AVRQSDSYEQY
TRBV9,TRBD2,TRBJ2-5,ASSAGLAENQETQY
TRBV27,-,TRBJ2-5,ASSLTLQETQY
TRBV7-3,TRBD2,TRBJ2-1,ASGTGSGGEQF
TRBV7-2,-,TRBJ1-4,ASSLLGWEDEKLF
TRBV14,-,TRBJ1-1,ASSLGGVNTEAF
TRBV5-4,-,TRBJ2-3,ASSLAAHTDTQY